These T cell receptor beta chains were read from a single sample in a study of shared clonotypes between healthy human individuals. Data came from immunoSEQ multiplex PCR; TCRdb stores just in-frame clones and leaves some out. The sample contains some 2,100,000 clones, more than 90% of which appear only once. The sequencing input was naive CD4+ T cells sorted from blood. All receptors derive from a man in his late teens or twenties in good health. CDR3s include the opening cysteine and the closing phenylalanine or tryptophan. D genes are given only for firm matches. Clone size is given for some rows only: seen once, a few or many times, or a class if the clone is expanded.

-	-	TRBV2	TRBJ2-7	TGTGCCAGCAGGGGAGAAGATTCCAGGTTGGGCGAGCAGTACTTC	CASRGEDSRLGEQYF
TRBD1	-	TRBV19	TRBJ1-5	TGTGCCAGTAGGACCGGACAGGGATCGAATCAGCCCCAGCATTTT	CASRTGQGSNQPQHF
TRBD1	once	TRBV29-1	TRBJ1-1	TGCAGCGTTGGACAGGGGGGGTTGAACACTGAAGCTTTCTTT	CSVGQGGLNTEAFF
TRBD1	-	TRBV30	TRBJ1-2	TGTGCCTGGAGTCCCCAGGGGGGAAGAAGCTACACCTTC	CAWSPQGGRSYTF
-	-	TRBV29-1	TRBJ1-2	TGCAGCGTTGAAGACCAGAACGGTGACCGTTACACCTTC	CSVEDQNGDRYTF
-	once	TRBV2	TRBJ1-2	TGTGCCAGCAGTGGGGGGAAGGACTATGGCTACACCTTC	CASSGGKDYGYTF
TRBD1	-	TRBV7-2	TRBJ1-2	TGTGCCAGCAGCTTCGCGACAGGGTTGGTTGACTACACCTTC	CASSFATGLVDYTF
-	-	TRBV6-1	TRBJ1-4	TGTGCCAGCAGTGGTCGGCTAGCCGCTAATGAAAAACTGTTTTTT	CASSGRLAANEKLFF
-	-	TRBV20-1	TRBJ2-3	TGCAGTGCTAGCGCGACAGATACGCAGTATTTT	CSASATDTQYF
-	-	TRBV28	TRBJ2-5	TGTGCCAGCAGTCAGGGGTTTGGACAAGAGACCCAGTACTTC	CASSQGFGQETQYF
TRBD2	-	TRBV28	TRBJ2-3	TGTGCCAGCAGTGCGGGACTAGTTGGCACAGATACGCAGTATTTT	CASSAGLVGTDTQYF
-	-	TRBV30	TRBJ1-2	TGTGCCTGGAGTAGAACCGGTGGCTACACCTTC	CAWSRTGGYTF
TRBD2	-	TRBV18	TRBJ2-5	TGTGCCAGCTCAGCACCGGGACTAGCGGGGCGGGAGACCCAGTACTTC	CASSAPGLAGRETQYF
TRBD1	-	TRBV18	TRBJ1-1	TGTGCCAGCTCACCAGCTCCGGACAGGCCGAACACTGAAGCTTTCTTT	CASSPAPDRPNTEAFF
TRBD1	-	TRBV2	TRBJ2-5	TGTGCCACCCGACAGGGATCGGTGGAGACCCAGTACTTC	CATRQGSVETQYF
-	-	TRBV7-7	TRBJ2-1	TGTGCTAGCAGCACGGATGGGAATGAGCAGTTCTTC	CASSTDGNEQFF
-	-	TRBV9	TRBJ2-1	TGTGCCAGCAGCGTAGGAGGACAGATAAACTACAATGAGCAGTTCTTC	CASSVGGQINYNEQFF
-	once	TRBV7-9	TRBJ1-2	TGTGCCAGCAGCTCTGCACAGGACGGAGGCACGGGCTACACCTTC	CASSSAQDGGTGYTF
TRBD1	-	TRBV5-4	TRBJ2-3	TGTGCCAGCAGCTCGGGGCCGGGACAGGGACCCGTAGATACGCAGTATTTT	CASSSGPGQGPVDTQYF
TRBD2	-	TRBV30	TRBJ2-5	TGTGCCTGGAGTGTACGGTTAAGACTAGCGGGCCGCCAAGAGACCCAGTACTTC	CAWSVRLRLAGRQETQYF
-	few	TRBV7-3	TRBJ1-2	TGTGCCAGCAGCCCTGGGGGTTTCTATGGCTACACCTTC	CASSPGGFYGYTF
TRBD2	-	TRBV18	TRBJ2-7	TGTGCCAGCCGAACTAGCGGGCTCTACGAGCAGTACTTC	CASRTSGLYEQYF
-	-	TRBV15	TRBJ2-7	TGTGCCACCGGGCAGGAAAAGGACAAACCCTCCTACGAGCAGTACTTC	CATGQEKDKPSYEQYF
-	-	TRBV28	TRBJ1-5	TGTGCCAGCACCCCCTTTCCGAATCAGCCCCAGCATTTT	CASTPFPNQPQHF
-	once	TRBV28	TRBJ1-2	TGTGCCAGCAGGTCCCTCGGAGGGGGCTACACCTTC	CASRSLGGGYTF
TRBD2	few	TRBV11-2	TRBJ2-7	TGTGCCAGCAGCCCGGGACTAGCGGGAGACGAGCAGTACTTC	CASSPGLAGDEQYF
TRBD2	once	TRBV6-5	TRBJ2-7	TGTGCCAGCAGTTACCCAGCGGGGGGCTCCTACGAGCAGTACTTC	CASSYPAGGSYEQYF
TRBD1	-	TRBV9	TRBJ2-7	TGTGCCAGCAGCGCGGGGACAGGTAGCTCCTACGAGCAGTACTTC	CASSAGTGSSYEQYF
-	-	TRBV27	TRBJ1-1	TGTGCCAGCAGAGCGGGGGGTATGAACACTGAAGCTTTCTTT	CASRAGGMNTEAFF
-	-	TRBV7-2	TRBJ2-5	TGTGCCAGCAGCACTCAAGACCAAGAGACCCAGTACTTC	CASSTQDQETQYF
-	-	TRBV5-6	TRBJ2-7	TGTGCCAGCAGCTTCAGGACATTCACGGGGGAGCAGTACTTC	CASSFRTFTGEQYF
TRBD1	-	TRBV5-1	TRBJ1-2	TGCGCCAGCAGCTCAGGGACAGGGAGTGTCTATGGCTACACCTTC	CASSSGTGSVYGYTF
-	-	TRBV5-1	TRBJ2-5	TGCGCCAGCAGCTTGGGGGCGGGACAGTTAACCCAAGAGACCCAGTACTTC	CASSLGAGQLTQETQYF
TRBD2	-	TRBV2	TRBJ2-7	TGTGCCAGCAAATTATCACTAGCGGGAGGGAACGAGCAGTACTTC	CASKLSLAGGNEQYF
TRBD2	-	TRBV6-1	TRBJ2-5	TGTGCCAGCAGTAGCGGGGCCGTACAAGAGACCCAGTACTTC	CASSSGAVQETQYF
-	-	TRBV7-2	TRBJ2-3	TGTGCCAGCAGCTTAGGCCTTCACACAGATACGCAGTATTTT	CASSLGLHTDTQYF
TRBD1	-	TRBV28	TRBJ2-7	TGTGCCAGCAGGTCGACAGGGGTCGAGCAGTACTTC	CASRSTGVEQYF
-	-	TRBV5-8	TRBJ1-6	TGTGCCAGCAGCTTTGGGTCAGACACCTATAATTCACCCCTCCACTTT	CASSFGSDTYNSPLHF
TRBD1	once	TRBV5-1	TRBJ2-7	TGCGCCAGCAGCTTGGGAGGACAGGGGGATACCTACGAGCAGTACTTC	CASSLGGQGDTYEQYF
-	-	TRBV10-3	TRBJ2-5	TGTGCCATCCAGGAGTCAGGGCGGGCGGAAGAGACCCAGTACTTC	CAIQESGRAEETQYF
TRBD2	-	TRBV6-5	TRBJ2-7	TGTGCCAGCAGGATAGGACTAGCGGGAGTCTACGAGCAGTACTTC	CASRIGLAGVYEQYF
-	-	TRBV6-5	TRBJ1-1	TGTGCCAGCAGTACCCAACGTGGGGGGAGGGGAGCTTTCTTT	CASSTQRGGRGAFF
TRBD1	-	TRBV4-1	TRBJ2-4	TGCGCCAGCAGCCAAGCCCGCACAGGGGTTTTCGACATTCAGTACTTC	CASSQARTGVFDIQYF
TRBD2	-	TRBV10-2	TRBJ2-2	TGCGCCAGCAGAAGACTAGCGGGGGGTTCTGGGGAGCTGTTTTTT	CASRRLAGGSGELFF
TRBD2	-	TRBV29-1	TRBJ2-1	TGCAGCGTCCGAAGAGGGCGGGAGCCGAAAAATTACAATGAGCAGTTCTTC	CSVRRGREPKNYNEQFF
-	-	TRBV29-1	TRBJ1-6	TGCAGCGTTGGGTCGGGGACCAATAATTCACCCCTCCACTTT	CSVGSGTNNSPLHF
-	-	TRBV28	TRBJ2-4	TGTGCCAGCAGCACCCTAGGCCTTGGGACCTCCCAAAACATTCAGTACTTC	CASSTLGLGTSQNIQYF
TRBD2	-	TRBV27	TRBJ2-7	TGTGCCAGCAGCAAAAGGACTAGCGGAGAATACGAGCAGTACTTC	CASSKRTSGEYEQYF
-	-	TRBV11-2	TRBJ2-1	TGTGCCAGCAGCTTAGATGCGGGCGGATTTAATGAGCAGTTCTTC	CASSLDAGGFNEQFF
-	-	TRBV10-3	TRBJ1-1	TGTGCCATCAGTGAGCTACAGGGAGGCACTGAAGCTTTCTTT	CAISELQGGTEAFF
-	-	TRBV9	TRBJ2-7	TGTGCCAGCAGCGTAGGCCCTACCGGGGAGCAGTACTTC	CASSVGPTGEQYF
TRBD1	-	TRBV2	TRBJ2-4	TGTGCCAGCAGTGAGCAAACCGGGACAGGGAACATTCAGTACTTC	CASSEQTGTGNIQYF
-	-	TRBV2	TRBJ1-1	TGTGCCAGCAGTGATGGGTCTTCGAACACTGAAGCTTTCTTT	CASSDGSSNTEAFF
TRBD1	once	TRBV5-1	TRBJ2-5	TGCGCCAGCTGCCGACAGGGGGCCCAAGAGACCCAGTACTTC	CASCRQGAQETQYF
TRBD1	-	TRBV2	TRBJ2-2	TGTGCCAGCAGGCGTGCCGGGACAGGGAGGACCGGGGAGCTGTTTTTT	CASRRAGTGRTGELFF
TRBD1	-	TRBV10-2	TRBJ2-2	TGCGCCAGCGGGGTGTGGGACAGGAAGAACACCGGGGAGCTGTTTTTT	CASGVWDRKNTGELFF
TRBD2	-	TRBV7-2	TRBJ2-7	TGTGCCAGCACCCCCGGGGGGAGCGGGAACTACGAGCAGTACTTC	CASTPGGSGNYEQYF
-	once	TRBV6-5	TRBJ2-7	TGTGCCAGCAGCTTAGGGGTATCCTCCTACGAGCAGTACTTC	CASSLGVSSYEQYF